This record concerns one T cell receptor beta chain sequence. Its antigen is not known. This entry comes from a study of cytomegalovirus exposure and HLA in healthy donors. Study observations and caveats: Across all donors, roughly uniform sequencing depth was an assumption of the presence/absence analyses.

Both 60 Vbeta primers and 13 Jbeta primers went into the PCR. Here immunoSEQ multiplex PCR was the method, and the copy in TCRdb shows in-frame clones only, minus some. Among over 130,000 clones, 75% to 85% were seen once, and the ten largest hold around 3.2%. V lost 7 bases and J 1 base, leaving 13 bases between the germline ends. The CDR3 totals 13 residues. Germline V gene data show CDR1 as SQVTM and CDR2 as ANQGSEA. The gene calls are TRBV29-1 and TRBJ1-1; D unclear. Sequenced material: PBMCs. This TCR was recovered from a human donor in good health. This CDR3 reads CSAKGLTNTEAFF. CDR3 bases: TGCAGCGCAAAAGGACTGACGAACACTGAAGCTTTCTTT. The full variable domain, completed using reference TRBV29-1 and TRBJ1-1, is SAVISQKPSRDICQRGTSLTIQCQVDSQVTMMFWYRQQPGQSLTLIATANQGSEATYESGFVIDKFPISRPNLTFSTLTVSNMSPEDSSIYLCSAKGLTNTEAFFGQGTRLTVV.